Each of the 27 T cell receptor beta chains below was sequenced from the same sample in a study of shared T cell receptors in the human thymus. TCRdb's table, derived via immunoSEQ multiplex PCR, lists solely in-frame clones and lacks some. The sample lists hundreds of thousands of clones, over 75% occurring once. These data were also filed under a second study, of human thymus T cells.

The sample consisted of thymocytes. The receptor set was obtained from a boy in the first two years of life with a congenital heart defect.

The CDR3 region has the DNA TGTGCCAGTAGTGCCCAAGATAGAATCCGTGGACAGAACTACGAGCAGTACTTC. Its translation: CASSAQDRIRGQNYEQYF. The rearrangement joins TRBV19 to TRBJ2-7, with a possible D match to TRBD1 (6 bases). CDR1 is LNHDA and CDR2 is SQIVND in the germline V gene (reference sequence). The CDR3 spans 18 residues. Trimming left V 5 bases short and J 3 bases short, with 26 bases between.

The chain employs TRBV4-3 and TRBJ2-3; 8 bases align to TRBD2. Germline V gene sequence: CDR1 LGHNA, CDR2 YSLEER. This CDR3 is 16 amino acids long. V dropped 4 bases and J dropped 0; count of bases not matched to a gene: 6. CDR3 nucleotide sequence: TGCGCCAGCAGCCGTAATTTAGCGGGAAGCACAGATACGCAGTATTTT. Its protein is CASSRNLAGSTDTQYF.

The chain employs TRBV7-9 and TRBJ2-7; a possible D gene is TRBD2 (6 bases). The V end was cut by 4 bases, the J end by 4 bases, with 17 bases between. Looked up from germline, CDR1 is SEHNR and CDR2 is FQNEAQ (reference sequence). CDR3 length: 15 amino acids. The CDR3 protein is CASSSAASVHYEQYF. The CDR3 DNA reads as TGTGCCAGCAGCTCTGCGGCTAGCGTCCATTACGAGCAGTACTTC.

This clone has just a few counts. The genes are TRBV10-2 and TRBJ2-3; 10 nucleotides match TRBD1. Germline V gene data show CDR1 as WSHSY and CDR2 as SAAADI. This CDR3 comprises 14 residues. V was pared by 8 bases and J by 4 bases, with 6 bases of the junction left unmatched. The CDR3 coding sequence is TGCGCCAGCGGTGGGGGACAGGGGCCAGATACGCAGTATTTT. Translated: CASGGGQGPDTQYF.

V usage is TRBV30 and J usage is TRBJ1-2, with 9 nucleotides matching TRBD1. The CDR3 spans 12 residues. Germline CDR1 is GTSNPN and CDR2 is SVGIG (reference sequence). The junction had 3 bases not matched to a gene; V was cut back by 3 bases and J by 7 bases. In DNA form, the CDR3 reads TGTGCCTGGAGGGACAGGGGAGGTGGCTACACCTTC. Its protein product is CAWRDRGGGYTF.

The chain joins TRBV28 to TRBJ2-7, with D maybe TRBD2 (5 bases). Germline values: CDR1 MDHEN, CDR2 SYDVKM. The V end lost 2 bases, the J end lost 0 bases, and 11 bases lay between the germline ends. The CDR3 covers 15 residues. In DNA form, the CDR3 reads TGTGCCAGCAGTTTAGCTGGACGGGGCTCCTACGAGCAGTACTTC. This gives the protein CASSLAGRGSYEQYF.

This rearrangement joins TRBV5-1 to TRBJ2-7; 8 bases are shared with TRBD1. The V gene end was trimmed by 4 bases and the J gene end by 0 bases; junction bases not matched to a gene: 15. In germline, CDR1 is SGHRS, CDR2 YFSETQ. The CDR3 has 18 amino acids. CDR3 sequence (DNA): TGCGCCAGCAGCCCTCCGGACCCCGGGACAGGAATCTCCTACGAGCAGTACTTC. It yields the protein CASSPPDPGTGISYEQYF.

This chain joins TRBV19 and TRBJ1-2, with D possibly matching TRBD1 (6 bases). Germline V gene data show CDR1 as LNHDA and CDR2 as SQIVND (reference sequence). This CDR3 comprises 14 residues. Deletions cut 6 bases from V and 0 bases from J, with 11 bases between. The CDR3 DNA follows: TGTGCCAGTAGCGGACAGCCCGCTAACTATGGCTACACCTTC. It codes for CASSGQPANYGYTF. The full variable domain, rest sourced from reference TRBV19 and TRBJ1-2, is DGGITQSPKYLFRKEGQNVTLSCEQNLNHDAMYWYRQDPGQGLRLIYYSQIVNDFQKGDIAEGYSVSREKKESFPLTVTSAQKNPTAFYLCASSGQPANYGYTFGSGTRLTVV.

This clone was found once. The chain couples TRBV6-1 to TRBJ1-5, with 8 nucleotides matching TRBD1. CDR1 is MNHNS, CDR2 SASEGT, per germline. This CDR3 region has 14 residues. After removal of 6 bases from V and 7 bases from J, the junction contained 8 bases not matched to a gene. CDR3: CASSLDREGQPQHF. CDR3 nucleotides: TGTGCCAGCAGCCTGGACAGGGAAGGGCAGCCCCAGCATTTT.

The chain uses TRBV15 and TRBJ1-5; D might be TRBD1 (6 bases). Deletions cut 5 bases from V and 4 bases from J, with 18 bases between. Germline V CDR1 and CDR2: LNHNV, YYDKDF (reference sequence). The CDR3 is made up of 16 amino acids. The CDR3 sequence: CATSGTEGQTNQPQHF. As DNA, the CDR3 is TGTGCCACCAGCGGAACCGAGGGACAAACGAATCAGCCCCAGCATTTT.

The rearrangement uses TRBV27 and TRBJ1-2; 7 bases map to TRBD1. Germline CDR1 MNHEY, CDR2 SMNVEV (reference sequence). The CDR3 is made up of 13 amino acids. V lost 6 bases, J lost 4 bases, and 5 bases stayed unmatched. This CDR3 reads CASRRTGVYGYTF. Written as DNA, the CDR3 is TGTGCCAGCAGGCGTACAGGGGTCTATGGCTACACCTTC.

The CDR3 bases are TGCGCCAGCAGCTATCAGACAGGGGCAGGAAACACCATATATTTT. Its translation is CASSYQTGAGNTIYF. The genes are TRBV5-1 and TRBJ1-3; 8 bases align to TRBD1. In germline, CDR1 is SGHRS, CDR2 YFSETQ. The ends lost 3 bases at V and 4 bases at J; junction bases unmatched: 6. This CDR3 comprises 15 residues. Drawing the rest from reference TRBV5-1 and TRBJ1-3, the complete variable domain is KAGVTQTPRYLIKTRGQQVTLSCSPISGHRSVSWYQQTPGQGLQFLFEYFSETQRNKGNFPGRFSGRQFSNSRSEMNVSTLELGDSALYLCASSYQTGAGNTIYFGEGSWLTVV.

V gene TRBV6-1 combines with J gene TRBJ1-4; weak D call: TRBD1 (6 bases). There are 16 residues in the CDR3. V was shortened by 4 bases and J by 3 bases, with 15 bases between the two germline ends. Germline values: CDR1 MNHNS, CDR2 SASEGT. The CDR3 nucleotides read TGTGCCAGCAGTGTAGACAGGCACCCTTCTAATGAAAAACTGTTTTTT. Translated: CASSVDRHPSNEKLFF.

Written as DNA, the CDR3 is TGTGCCACCAGCAGAGATTTTGCGTTGGCAGATACGCAGTATTTT. This codes for CATSRDFALADTQYF. The V call is TRBV15, the J call TRBJ2-3; no firm D call. V dropped 0 bases and J dropped 4 bases, with 11 bases sitting between them. Germline-derived CDR1 and CDR2 are LNHNV and YYDKDF (reference sequence). The CDR3 consists of 15 residues.

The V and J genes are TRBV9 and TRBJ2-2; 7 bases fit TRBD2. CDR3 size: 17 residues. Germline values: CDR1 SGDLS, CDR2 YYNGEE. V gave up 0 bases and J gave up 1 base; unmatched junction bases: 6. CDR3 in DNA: TGTGCCAGCAGCGTAGGTGGCGGGAGAGGGAACACCGGGGAGCTGTTTTTT. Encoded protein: CASSVGGGRGNTGELFF. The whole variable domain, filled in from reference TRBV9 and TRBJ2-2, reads DSGVTQTPKHLITATGQRVTLRCSPRSGDLSVYWYQQSLDQGLQFLIQYYNGEERAKGNILERFSAQQFPDLHSELNLSSLELGDSALYFCASSVGGGRGNTGELFFGEGSRLTVL.

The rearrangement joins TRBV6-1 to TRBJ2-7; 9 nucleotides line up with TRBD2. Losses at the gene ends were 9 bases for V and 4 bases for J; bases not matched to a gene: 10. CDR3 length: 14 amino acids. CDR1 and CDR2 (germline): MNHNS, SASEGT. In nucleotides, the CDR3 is TGTGCCAGAAGAGATACTAGCGGGTTATACGAGCAGTACTTC. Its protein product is CARRDTSGLYEQYF.

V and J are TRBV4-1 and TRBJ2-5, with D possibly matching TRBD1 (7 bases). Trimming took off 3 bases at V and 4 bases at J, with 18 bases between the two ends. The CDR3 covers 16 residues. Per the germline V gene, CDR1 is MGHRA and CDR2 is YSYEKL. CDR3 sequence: CASSHRGYGSGETQYF. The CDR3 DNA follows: TGCGCCAGCAGCCACAGGGGGTACGGGAGCGGAGAGACCCAGTACTTC.

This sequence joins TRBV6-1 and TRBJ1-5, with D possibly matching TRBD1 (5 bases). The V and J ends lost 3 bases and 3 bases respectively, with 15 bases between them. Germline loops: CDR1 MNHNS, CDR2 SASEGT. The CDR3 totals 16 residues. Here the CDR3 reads CASSDGPQAPNQPQHF. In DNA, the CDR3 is TGTGCCAGCAGTGATGGTCCACAGGCCCCCAATCAGCCCCAGCATTTT.

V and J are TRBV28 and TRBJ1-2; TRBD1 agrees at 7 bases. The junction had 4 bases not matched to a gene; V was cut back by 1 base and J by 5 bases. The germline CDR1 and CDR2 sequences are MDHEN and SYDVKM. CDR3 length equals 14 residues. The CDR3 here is CASSLSQGDYGYTF. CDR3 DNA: TGTGCCAGCAGTTTATCCCAGGGGGATTATGGCTACACCTTC.

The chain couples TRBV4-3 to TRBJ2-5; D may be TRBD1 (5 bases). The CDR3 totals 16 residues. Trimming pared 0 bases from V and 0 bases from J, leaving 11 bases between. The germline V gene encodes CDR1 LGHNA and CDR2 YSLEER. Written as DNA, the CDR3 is TGCGCCAGCAGCCAAGAGAGACAGATGTACCAAGAGACCCAGTACTTC. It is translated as CASSQERQMYQETQYF.

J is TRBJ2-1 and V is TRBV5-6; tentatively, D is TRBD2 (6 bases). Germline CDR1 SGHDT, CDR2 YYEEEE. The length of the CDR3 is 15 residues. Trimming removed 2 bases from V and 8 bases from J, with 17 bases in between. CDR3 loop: CASSLWREEGDEQFF. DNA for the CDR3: TGTGCCAGCAGCTTATGGAGGGAGGAAGGAGATGAGCAGTTCTTC.

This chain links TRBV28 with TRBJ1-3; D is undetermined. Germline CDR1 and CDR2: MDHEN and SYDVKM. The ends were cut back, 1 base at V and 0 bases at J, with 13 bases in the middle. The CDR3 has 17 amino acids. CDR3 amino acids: CASSLLLTDSSGNTIYF. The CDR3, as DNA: TGTGCCAGCAGTTTATTACTGACCGACTCCTCTGGAAACACCATATATTTT.

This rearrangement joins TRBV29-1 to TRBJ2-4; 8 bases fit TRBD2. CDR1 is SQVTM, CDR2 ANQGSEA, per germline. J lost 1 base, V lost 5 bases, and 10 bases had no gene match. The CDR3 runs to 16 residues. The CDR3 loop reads CSVLTGGPTAKNIQYF. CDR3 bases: TGCAGCGTTCTAACGGGAGGGCCAACTGCCAAAAACATTCAGTACTTC.

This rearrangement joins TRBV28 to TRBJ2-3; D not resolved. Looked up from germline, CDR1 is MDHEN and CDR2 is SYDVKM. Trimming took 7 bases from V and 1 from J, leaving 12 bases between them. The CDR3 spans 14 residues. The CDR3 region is CASTMGDRTDTQYF. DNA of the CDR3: TGTGCCAGCACTATGGGCGATCGCACAGATACGCAGTATTTT.

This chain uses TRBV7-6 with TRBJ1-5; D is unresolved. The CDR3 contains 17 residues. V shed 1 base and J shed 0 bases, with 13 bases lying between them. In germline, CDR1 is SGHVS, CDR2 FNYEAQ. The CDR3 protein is CASSLGPPENSNQPQHF. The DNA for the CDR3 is TGTGCCAGCAGCTTAGGTCCCCCGGAGAATAGCAATCAGCCCCAGCATTTT.

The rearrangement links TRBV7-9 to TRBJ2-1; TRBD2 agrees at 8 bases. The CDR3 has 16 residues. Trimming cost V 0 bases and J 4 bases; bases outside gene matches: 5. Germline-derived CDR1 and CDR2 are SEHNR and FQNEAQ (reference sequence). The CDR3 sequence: CASSLATSGGYNEQFF. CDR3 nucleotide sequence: TGTGCCAGCAGCTTAGCGACGAGCGGGGGATACAATGAGCAGTTCTTC.

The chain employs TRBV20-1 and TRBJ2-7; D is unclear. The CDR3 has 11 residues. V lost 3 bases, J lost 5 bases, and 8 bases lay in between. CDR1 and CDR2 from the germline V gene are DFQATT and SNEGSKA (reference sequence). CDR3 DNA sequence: TGCAGTGCTAGGAGACAAAACGAGCAGTACTTC. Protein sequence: CSARRQNEQYF.